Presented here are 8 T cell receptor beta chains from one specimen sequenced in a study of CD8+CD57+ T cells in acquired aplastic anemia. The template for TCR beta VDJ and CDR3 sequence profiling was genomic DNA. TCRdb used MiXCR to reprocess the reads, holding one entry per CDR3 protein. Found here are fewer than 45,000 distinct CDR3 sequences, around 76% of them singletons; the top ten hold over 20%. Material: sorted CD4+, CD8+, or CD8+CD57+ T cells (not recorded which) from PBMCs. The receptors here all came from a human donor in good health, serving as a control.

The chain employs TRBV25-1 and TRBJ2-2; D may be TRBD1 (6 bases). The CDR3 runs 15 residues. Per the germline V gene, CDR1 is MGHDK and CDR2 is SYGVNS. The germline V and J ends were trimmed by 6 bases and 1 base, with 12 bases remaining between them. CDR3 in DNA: TGTGCCAGCAGGAAACAGGGATTGAACACCGGGGAGCTGTTTTTT. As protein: CASRKQGLNTGELFF.

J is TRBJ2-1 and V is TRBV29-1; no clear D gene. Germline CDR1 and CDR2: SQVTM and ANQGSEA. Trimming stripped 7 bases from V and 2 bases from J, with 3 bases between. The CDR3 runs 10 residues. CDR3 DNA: TGCAGCGCCGCCTACAATGAGCAGTTCTTC. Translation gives CSAAYNEQFF.

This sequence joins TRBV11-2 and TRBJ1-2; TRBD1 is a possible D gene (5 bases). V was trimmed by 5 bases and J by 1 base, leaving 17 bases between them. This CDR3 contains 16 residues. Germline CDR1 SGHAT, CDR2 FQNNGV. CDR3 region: CASSAERRGDNYGYTF. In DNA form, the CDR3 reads TGTGCCAGCAGCGCAGAACGCCGGGGGGATAACTATGGCTACACCTTC.

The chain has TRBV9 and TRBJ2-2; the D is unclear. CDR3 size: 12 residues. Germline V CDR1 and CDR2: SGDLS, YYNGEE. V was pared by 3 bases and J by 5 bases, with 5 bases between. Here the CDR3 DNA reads TGTGCCAGCAGCGAGGGTACCGGGGAGCTGTTTTTT. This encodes CASSEGTGELFF.

This CDR3 is CSVRWGYEQYF. DNA of the CDR3: TGCAGCGTGAGGTGGGGTTACGAGCAGTACTTC. This chain connects TRBV29-1 to TRBJ2-7; no firm D call. V was cut by 6 bases and J by 4 bases, with 10 bases left in between. Germline V gives CDR1 SQVTM, CDR2 ANQGSEA. There are 11 residues in the CDR3.

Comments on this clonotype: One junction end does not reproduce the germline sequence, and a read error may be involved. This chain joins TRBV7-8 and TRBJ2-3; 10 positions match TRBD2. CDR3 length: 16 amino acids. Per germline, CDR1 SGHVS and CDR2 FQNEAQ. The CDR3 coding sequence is TGTGCCAGCAGCCCACTTAGCGGGGGGAGGTCGGATACGCAATATTTT. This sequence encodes CASSPLSGGRSDTQYF.

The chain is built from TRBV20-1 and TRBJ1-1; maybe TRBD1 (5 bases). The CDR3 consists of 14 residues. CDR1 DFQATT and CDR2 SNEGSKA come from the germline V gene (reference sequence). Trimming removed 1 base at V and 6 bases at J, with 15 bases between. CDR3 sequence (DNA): TGCAGTGCTAGAGGCACGCAGGGTCACGCTGAAGCTTTCTTT. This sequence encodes CSARGTQGHAEAFF.

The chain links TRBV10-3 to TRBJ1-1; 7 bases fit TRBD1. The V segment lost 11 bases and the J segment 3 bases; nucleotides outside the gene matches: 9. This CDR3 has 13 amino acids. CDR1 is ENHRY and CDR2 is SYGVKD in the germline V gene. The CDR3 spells CASRDREDTEAFF. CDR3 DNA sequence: TGTGCCTCGAGGGACAGAGAGGACACTGAAGCTTTCTTT.